This entry lists 21 T cell receptor delta chains sequenced from one sample in a study of gamma-delta T cells after stem cell transplantation. TCRdb re-called the RT-PCR reads with CATT. The sample holds some 10,000 delta-chain clones, 1% to 1.5% seen once. Sequenced sample: gamma-delta T cells. Receptors originate from a human donor. It is not recorded whose cells these are; they may come from a transplant donor.

By share of the sample, this clone is medium-sized. The chain recombines TRDV2 with TRDJ3; the match to TRDD3 covers 10 bases. The CDR3 consists of 19 residues. V lost 0 bases and J lost 0; bases outside the gene matches: 4. Germline V gene lookup returns CDR1 GEAIGNYY and CDR2 EKD. CDR3 amino acids: CACDTGTGGFSWDTRQMFF. CDR3 nucleotide sequence: TGTGCCTGTGACACCGGAACTGGGGGATTCTCCTGGGACACCCGACAGATGTTTTTC.

As concerns this clone: A read error likely explains why the TCRdb protein, taken from a much larger clone, differs from this DNA's translation at residue 10; the protein shown is translated from the DNA. The chain links TRDV2 to TRDJ1; 8 bases are shared with TRDD3. V shed 1 base and J 2 bases; nucleotides not matched to a gene: 14. The CDR3 has 18 amino acids. Germline-derived CDR1 and CDR2 are GEAIGNYY and EKD. The CDR3 region is CACDTVNWGVTTTDKLIF. The CDR3 coding sequence is TGTGCCTGTGACACAGTGAACTGGGGGGTCACGACGACCGATAAACTCATCTTT.

This clone has only a few counts. TCRdb records a much larger clone's protein for this DNA, with a difference at residue 5 that likely arises from a read error; the protein given is the translation of the DNA. The V gene is TRDV2, the J gene TRDJ1; TRDD3 aligns across 8 bases. V gave up 4 bases and J gave up 0 bases; unmatched junction bases: 12. The CDR3 is 17 amino acids. In germline, CDR1 is GEAIGNYY, CDR2 EKD. In DNA, the CDR3 is TGTGCCTGTGATATACTATCTGGGGGACCCTACACCGATAAACTCATCTTT. This gives the protein CACDILSGGPYTDKLIF.

This clone is large by share. Other DNA sequences from this sample encode an identical CDR3 as well. V usage is TRDV2 and J usage is TRDJ1; TRDD3 is a possible D gene (5 bases). Germline V CDR1 and CDR2: GEAIGNYY, EKD. Trimming cost V 0 bases and J 1 base, with 8 bases left between them. The CDR3 totals 14 residues. The CDR3 nucleotides read TGTGCCTGTGACACCATACTGGCCACCGATAAACTCATCTTT. Protein product: CACDTILATDKLIF.

This clone has a handful of counts. The TCRdb record carries a much larger clone's protein, which differs from this DNA's translation at residue 13; a read error is the likely cause, and the protein listed here is the DNA translation. The V call is TRDV2, the J call TRDJ1; 11 positions agree with TRDD3. Germline-derived CDR1 and CDR2 are GEAIGNYY and EKD. V lost 1 base, J lost 13 bases, and 13 bases stayed unmatched. The CDR3 is made up of 15 amino acids. The CDR3 DNA sequence: TGTGCCTGTGACACTATGGGGGATACGCAAGGACAACACATCTTT. The encoded protein is CACDTMGDTQGQHIF.

This clone qualifies as medium-sized (0.01 to 0.1%). In the same sample, other DNA sequences code for this CDR3. This rearrangement joins TRDV2 to TRDJ1; 13 nucleotides align to TRDD3. The germline V gene has CDR1 GEAIGNYY and CDR2 EKD. The CDR3 covers 20 residues. After removal of 1 base from V and 7 bases from J, the junction contained 20 bases not matched to a gene. The CDR3 DNA reads as TGTGCCTGTGACACTTTAGCGGAGTCGGGTACTGGGGGATACGGTGGTAAACTCATCTTT. It translates to CACDTLAESGTGGYGGKLIF.

This clone is termed medium-sized. V gene TRDV2 combines with J gene TRDJ1; TRDD3 matches 11 bases. The CDR3 is 15 amino acids. V lost 3 bases, J lost 4 bases, and 6 bases stayed unmatched. The germline CDR1 and CDR2 sequences are GEAIGNYY and EKD. CDR3 nucleotide sequence: TGTGCCTGTGACCCCTGGGGGATACAGGGCGATAAACTCATCTTT. Translated: CACDPWGIQGDKLIF.

This chain joins TRDV2 and TRDJ1; 7 bases are shared with TRDD3. V was clipped by 3 bases and J by 0 bases; unmatched bases: 12. CDR1 is GEAIGNYY and CDR2 is EKD in the germline V gene. The CDR3 is 17 residues long. CDR3 coding DNA: TGTGCCTGTGACTTCGTACTGGGGACAAAATACACCGATAAACTCATCTTT. Protein sequence: CACDFVLGTKYTDKLIF.

This clone was detected only a few times. The chain employs TRDV2 and TRDJ1; TRDD3 matches 12 bases. The V and J ends lost 4 bases and 3 bases, in that order; junction bases with no gene match: 17. Germline CDR1 GEAIGNYY, CDR2 EKD. CDR3 length: 19 amino acids. The CDR3 reads CACDILGDTRPGVADKLIF. CDR3 nucleotides: TGTGCCTGTGATATACTGGGGGATACAAGGCCAGGTGTGGCCGATAAACTCATCTTT.

Notes on this clone: The same CDR3 arises from other DNA sequences in this sample as well. The V call is TRDV2, the J call TRDJ1, with TRDD3 matching over 8 bases. This CDR3 is built from 14 residues. From germline, CDR1 is GEAIGNYY and CDR2 EKD. With V trimmed by 1 base and J by 2 bases, 2 bases remained unmatched. This CDR3 is CACDTMGDTDKLIF. DNA of the CDR3: TGTGCCTGTGACACAATGGGGGATACCGATAAACTCATCTTT.

The V call is TRDV2, the J call TRDJ1, with 11 bases lining up with TRDD3. After removal of 3 bases from V and 3 bases from J, the junction contained 14 bases not matched to a gene. From germline, CDR1 is GEAIGNYY and CDR2 EKD. This CDR3 comprises 18 residues. Here the CDR3 DNA reads TGTGCCTGTGACCCAGTACTGGGGGATAGTAGCCACGCCGATAAACTCATCTTT. This translates into CACDPVLGDSSHADKLIF.

The table lists this clone with a few counts. TCRdb's entry gives the protein of a much larger clone, which mismatches this DNA's translation at residue 8, likely from a read error; the protein reported here is translated from the DNA. The genes are TRDV2 and TRDJ1; D is possibly TRDD3 (6 bases). The germline gives CDR1 GEAIGNYY, CDR2 EKD. The CDR3 has 16 amino acids. Trimming shortened V by 0 bases and J by 2 bases, and 15 bases separated the two germline ends. CDR3 loop: CACDTVMEDTTDKLIF. The CDR3 nucleotides read TGTGCCTGTGACACCGTAATGGAGGATACAACCGATAAACTCATCTTT.

This clone has a handful of counts. TCRdb's listed protein matches a much larger clone and diverges from this DNA's translation at residue 14, likely through a read error; the protein shown comes from the DNA. The V gene is TRDV2, the J gene TRDJ1; 12 bases are shared with TRDD3. The CDR3 is 19 residues long. Germline CDR1 reads GEAIGNYY; CDR2 reads EKD. The junction had 16 bases not matched to a gene; V was cut back by 3 bases and J by 3 bases. The CDR3, as DNA: TGTGCCTGTGACTCGCTACTGGGGGATACCACACCCGGGGCCGATAAACTCATCTTT. Residues: CACDSLLGDTTPGADKLIF.

Notes on this clone: TCRdb attributes to this sequence the protein of a much larger clone, which differs from the DNA translation at residue 11; a read error is likely, and the protein displayed is translated from the DNA. The rearrangement joins TRDV2 to TRDJ1; TRDD3 agrees at 9 bases. Per germline, CDR1 GEAIGNYY and CDR2 EKD. V lost 0 bases and J lost 8; bases outside the gene matches: 9. This CDR3 is 15 amino acids long. DNA of the CDR3: TGTGCCTGTGACACCGTTGGTGGGGATACGAAGAAACTCATCTTT. This encodes CACDTVGGDTKKLIF.

Points on this clone: Given a much more abundant clone one base away, this may be a read error. At the DNA level, this CDR3 is encoded by other sequences in the same sample as well. The chain employs TRDV2 and TRDJ3, with a weak D call TRDD3 (6 bases). CDR3 length equals 18 residues. Per germline, CDR1 GEAIGNYY and CDR2 EKD. CDR3 bases: TGTGCCTGTGACACTCCACTGGGTAGCTCCTGGGACACCCGGCAGATGTTTTTC. Its protein product is CACDTPLGSSWDTRQMFF.

By share of the sample, this clone is medium-sized. This sequence joins TRDV2 and TRDJ1, with a weak D call TRDD2 (5 bases). The CDR3 runs to 14 residues. Per the germline V gene, CDR1 is GEAIGNYY and CDR2 is EKD. Deletions cut 3 bases from V and 4 bases from J, with 14 bases between. This CDR3 is CACDPVGSYDKLIF. CDR3 in DNA: TGTGCCTGTGACCCTGTCGGGTCCTACGATAAACTCATCTTT.

This clone was picked up many times. Other DNA sequences in the sample encode the same CDR3. This sequence joins TRDV2 and TRDJ1, with a tentative D call TRDD3 (6 bases). The CDR3 has 15 residues. CDR1 and CDR2 from the germline V gene are GEAIGNYY and EKD. V was cut by 0 bases and J by 0 bases, with 10 bases left in between. CDR3 residues: CACDTLGGYTDKLIF. The CDR3 bases are TGTGCCTGTGACACCCTTGGGGGCTACACCGATAAACTCATCTTT.

The chain links TRDV2 to TRDJ3, with 10 bases lining up with TRDD3. The germline V gene encodes CDR1 GEAIGNYY and CDR2 EKD. Trimming at V came to 3 bases and at J to 1 base, leaving 20 bases not matched to a gene. The CDR3 has 23 amino acids. CDR3 bases: TGTGCCTGTGACGCCGTACACTACGCTACTGGGGGATTGAAGTCCTGGGACACCCGACAGATGTTTTTC. This codes for CACDAVHYATGGLKSWDTRQMFF.

This clone is classed as medium-sized. At the DNA level, this CDR3 is encoded by other sequences in the same sample as well. The chain joins TRDV2 to TRDJ1; 7 nucleotides align to TRDD3. The V and J ends lost 0 bases and 2 bases, in that order; junction bases with no gene match: 5. The V gene's germline CDR1 is GEAIGNYY and CDR2 EKD. The CDR3 extends over 15 amino acids. The CDR3 loop reads CACDTLGIPTDKLIF. The DNA of the CDR3 is TGTGCCTGTGACACCCTCGGGATACCGACCGATAAACTCATCTTT.

This clone is classed as medium-sized (0.01 to 0.1%). This same CDR3 is encoded by further DNA sequences in the sample. This chain joins TRDV2 and TRDJ1; the match to TRDD3 covers 13 bases. This CDR3 contains 17 residues. With 1 base clipped from V and 2 bases from J, the junction kept 6 bases outside the gene matches. From germline, CDR1 is GEAIGNYY and CDR2 EKD. CDR3 sequence reads: CACDTLLGDTSTDKLIF. DNA for the CDR3: TGTGCCTGTGACACTCTACTGGGGGATACGTCGACCGATAAACTCATCTTT.

On this clone: A far larger clone differs by one base, so this is likely a read error. The same CDR3 is also encoded by other DNA sequences in this sample. The chain is built from TRDV2 and TRDJ1; unclear D gene. CDR3 length equals 17 residues. Per the germline V gene, CDR1 is GEAIGNYY and CDR2 is EKD. CDR3 protein: CACDTLTDRRYTDKLIF. The CDR3 region has the DNA TGTGCCTGTGACACCCTAACCGACCGAAGGTACACCGACAAACTCATCTTT.